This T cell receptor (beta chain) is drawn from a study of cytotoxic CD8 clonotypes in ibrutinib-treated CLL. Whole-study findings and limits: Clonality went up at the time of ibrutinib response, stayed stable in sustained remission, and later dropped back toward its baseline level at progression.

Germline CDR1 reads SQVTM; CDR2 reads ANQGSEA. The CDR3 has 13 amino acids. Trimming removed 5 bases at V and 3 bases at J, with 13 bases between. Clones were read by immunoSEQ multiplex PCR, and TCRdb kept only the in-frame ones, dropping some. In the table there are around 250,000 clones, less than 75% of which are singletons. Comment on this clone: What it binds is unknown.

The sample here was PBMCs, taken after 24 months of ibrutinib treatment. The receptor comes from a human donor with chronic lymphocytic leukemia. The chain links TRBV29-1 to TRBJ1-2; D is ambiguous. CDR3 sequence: CSVPVEGDYGYTF. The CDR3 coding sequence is TGCAGCGTTCCCGTTGAGGGAGACTATGGCTACACCTTC.